This TCR beta chain was recovered during a study of T cells in localized non-small cell lung cancer. Measured with immunoSEQ multiplex PCR; TCRdb has only the in-frame clones, and not every one. Of 50,000 to 55,000 clones listed, roughly 84% were seen once; the top ten hold about 18%. This sample comprised peripheral blood mononuclear cells, obtained before any cancer treatment. The clonotype was recovered from a man between 40 and 70 years old with stage III lung adenocarcinoma.

For the CDR3, the DNA is TGTGCCAGCAGCTATACTAGCGGAGCTTACAATGAGCAGTTCTTC. Encoded protein: CASSYTSGAYNEQFF. The chain couples TRBV7-7 to TRBJ2-1; 8 nucleotides line up with TRBD2. The CDR3 is made up of 15 amino acids. Germline V lookup: CDR1 SSHAT, CDR2 FNYEAQ (reference sequence). Trimming removed 4 bases from V and 4 bases from J; junction bases left unmatched: 6.